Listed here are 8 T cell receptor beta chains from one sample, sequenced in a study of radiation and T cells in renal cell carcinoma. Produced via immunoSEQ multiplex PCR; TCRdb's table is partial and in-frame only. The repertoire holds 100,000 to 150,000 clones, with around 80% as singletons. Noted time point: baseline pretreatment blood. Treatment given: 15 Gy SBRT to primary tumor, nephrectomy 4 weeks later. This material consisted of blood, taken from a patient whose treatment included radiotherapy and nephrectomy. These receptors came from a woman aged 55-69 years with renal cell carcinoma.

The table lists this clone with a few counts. The CDR3 coding sequence is TGTGCCAGCAGCTCGCAGGTCGAAGCTTTCTTT. Translation: CASSSQVEAFF. The rearrangement links TRBV7-9 to TRBJ1-1, with D uncertain. The germline V gene has CDR1 SEHNR and CDR2 FQNEAQ (reference sequence). V gave up 4 bases and J gave up 8 bases, with 8 bases separating them. CDR3 length: 11 amino acids.

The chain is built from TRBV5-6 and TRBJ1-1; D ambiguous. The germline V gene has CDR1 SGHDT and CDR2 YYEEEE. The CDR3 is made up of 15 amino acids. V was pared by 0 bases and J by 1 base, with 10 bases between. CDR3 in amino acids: CASSLVPGTNTEAFF. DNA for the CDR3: TGTGCCAGCAGCTTGGTACCGGGTACGAACACTGAAGCTTTCTTT.

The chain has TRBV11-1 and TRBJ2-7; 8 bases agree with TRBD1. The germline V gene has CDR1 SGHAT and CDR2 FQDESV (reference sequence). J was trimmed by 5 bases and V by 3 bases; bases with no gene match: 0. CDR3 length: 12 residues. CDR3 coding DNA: TGTGCCAGCAGCTTGGACAGGGACGAGCAGTACTTC. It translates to CASSLDRDEQYF.

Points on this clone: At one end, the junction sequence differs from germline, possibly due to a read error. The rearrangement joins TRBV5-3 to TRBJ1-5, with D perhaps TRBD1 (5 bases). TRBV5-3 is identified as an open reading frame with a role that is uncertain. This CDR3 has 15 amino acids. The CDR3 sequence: CASSLGGAFNQPQHF. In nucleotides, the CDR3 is TGTGCCAGCAGCTTGGGTGGGGCTTTCAATCAGCCCCAGCATTTT.

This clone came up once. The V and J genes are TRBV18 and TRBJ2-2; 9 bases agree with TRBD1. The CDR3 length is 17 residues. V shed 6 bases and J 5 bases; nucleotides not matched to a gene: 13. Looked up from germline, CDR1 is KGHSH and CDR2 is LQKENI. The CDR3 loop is CASSPGTGSFGTGELFF. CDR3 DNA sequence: TGTGCCAGCTCCCCTGGGACAGGGTCCTTTGGAACCGGGGAGCTGTTTTTT. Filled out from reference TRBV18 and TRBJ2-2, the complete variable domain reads NAGVMQNPRHLVRRRGQEARLRCSPMKGHSHVYWYRQLPEEGLKFMVYLQKENIIDESGMPKERFSAEFPKEGPSILRIQQVVRGDSAAYFCASSPGTGSFGTGELFFGEGSRLTVL.

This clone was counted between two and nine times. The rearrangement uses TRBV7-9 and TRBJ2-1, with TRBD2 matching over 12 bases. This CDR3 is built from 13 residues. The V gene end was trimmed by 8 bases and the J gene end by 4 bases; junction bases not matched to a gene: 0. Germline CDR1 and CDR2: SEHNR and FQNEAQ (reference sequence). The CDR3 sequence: CASGLAGYNEQFF. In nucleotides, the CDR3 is TGTGCCAGCGGACTAGCGGGGTACAATGAGCAGTTCTTC.

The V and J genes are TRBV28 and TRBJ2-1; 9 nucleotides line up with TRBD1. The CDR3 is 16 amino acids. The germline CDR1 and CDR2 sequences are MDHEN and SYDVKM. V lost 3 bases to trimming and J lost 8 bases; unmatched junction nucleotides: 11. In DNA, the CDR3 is TGTGCCAGCAGTTTGGGAATCCGGGACAGGGTCCATGAGCAGTTCTTC. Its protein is CASSLGIRDRVHEQFF.

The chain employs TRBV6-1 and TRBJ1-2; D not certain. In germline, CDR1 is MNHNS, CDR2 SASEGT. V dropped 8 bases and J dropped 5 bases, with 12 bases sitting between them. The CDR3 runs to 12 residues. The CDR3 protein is CASETEVYGYTF. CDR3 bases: TGTGCCAGCGAAACAGAAGTTTATGGCTACACCTTC.